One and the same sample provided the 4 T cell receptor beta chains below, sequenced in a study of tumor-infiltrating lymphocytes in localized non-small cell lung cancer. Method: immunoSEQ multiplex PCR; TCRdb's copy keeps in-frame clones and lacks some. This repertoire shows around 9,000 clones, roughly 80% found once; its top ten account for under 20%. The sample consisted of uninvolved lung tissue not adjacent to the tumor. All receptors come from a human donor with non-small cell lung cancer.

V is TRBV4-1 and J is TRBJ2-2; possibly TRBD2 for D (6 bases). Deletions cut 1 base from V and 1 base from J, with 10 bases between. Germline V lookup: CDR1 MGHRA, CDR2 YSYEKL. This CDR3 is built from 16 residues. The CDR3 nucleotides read TGCGCCAGCAGCCAAGGGGGACTGTTGAACACCGGGGAGCTGTTTTTT. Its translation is CASSQGGLLNTGELFF.

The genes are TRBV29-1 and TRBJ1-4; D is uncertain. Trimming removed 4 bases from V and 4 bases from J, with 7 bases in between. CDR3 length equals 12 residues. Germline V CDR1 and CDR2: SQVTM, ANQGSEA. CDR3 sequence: CSVARYNEKLFF. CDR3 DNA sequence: TGCAGCGTTGCACGGTATAATGAAAAACTGTTTTTT.

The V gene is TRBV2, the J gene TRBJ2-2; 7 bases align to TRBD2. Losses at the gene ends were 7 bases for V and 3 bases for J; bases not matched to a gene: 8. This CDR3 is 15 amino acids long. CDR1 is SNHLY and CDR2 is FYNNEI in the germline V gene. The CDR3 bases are TGTGCCAGCATGGGAGGGCCGGGGTACACCGGGGAGCTGTTTTTT. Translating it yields CASMGGPGYTGELFF.

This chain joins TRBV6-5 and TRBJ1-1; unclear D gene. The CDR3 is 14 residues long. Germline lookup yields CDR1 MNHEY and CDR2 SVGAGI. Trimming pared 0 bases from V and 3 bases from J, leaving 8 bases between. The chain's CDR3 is CASSYSTGDTEAFF. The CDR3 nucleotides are TGTGCCAGCAGTTACTCGACCGGGGACACTGAAGCTTTCTTT.